Below are 10 T cell receptor beta chains sequenced from a single sample in a study of T cell clonality in common variable immunodeficiency. The table came from immunoSEQ multiplex PCR; TCRdb's copy has only in-frame clones and leaves some out. This set yields tens of thousands of clones and no singletons; the top ten hold approximately 2.7%. The specimen was peripheral blood mononuclear cells. The receptor source for this set is a person aged 18 to 75 in good health.

For this clone: With the read ending 3 residues before the CDR3 end, the germline J gene is used to fill in that end. This rearrangement joins TRBV7-9 to TRBJ1-2; D may be TRBD1 (6 bases). Between the trimmed V and J ends, which lost 10 bases and 6 bases, there was a span of 21 bases. Germline CDR1 reads SEHNR; CDR2 reads FQNEAQ (reference sequence). The CDR3 contains 14 residues. CDR3 DNA, as far as it was read: TGTGCCACACAATCGACAGGATTTTTAAATGGC. It codes for CATQSTGFLNG. In full, the CDR3 is CATQSTGFLNGYTF. Full variable domain (remainder filled in from reference TRBV7-9 and TRBJ1-2): DTGVSQNPRHKITKRGQNVTFRCDPISEHNRLYWYRQTLGQGPEFLTYFQNEAQLEKSRLLSDRFSAERPKGSFSTLEIQRTEQGDSAMYLCATQSTGFLNGYTFGSGTRLTVV.

This clone was picked up many times. The read terminates 3 residues before the CDR3 end, so the remaining end is supplied by the germline J gene. The chain joins TRBV5-4 to TRBJ1-2; TRBD1 matches at 9 bases. Germline CDR1 is SGHNT and CDR2 is YYREEE (reference sequence). Trimming at V came to 0 bases and at J to 7 bases, leaving 7 bases not matched to a gene. The CDR3 is 15 amino acids. The covered CDR3 bases are TGTGCCAGCAGCTTGGTGGGACAGGGAAGGGGTGGC. This sequence encodes CASSLVGQGRGG. The full CDR3 sequence reads CASSLVGQGRGGYTF.

Ten or more counts support this clone. The CDR3 is cut off 3 residues early in the read; its end comes from the germline J gene. This sequence joins TRBV2 and TRBJ1-5; D gene uncertain. This CDR3 has 13 residues. In germline, CDR1 is SNHLY, CDR2 FYNNEI. V lost 8 bases and J 0 bases, leaving 8 bases between the germline ends. The CDR3: CASHQYSNQPQHF. The sequenced part of the CDR3 DNA is TGTGCCAGCCACCAGTATAGCAATCAGCCC. Using reference TRBV2 and TRBJ1-5 for the parts outside the CDR3, the full variable domain is EPEVTQTPSHQVTQMGQEVILRCVPISNHLYFYWYRQILGQKVEFLVSFYNNEISEKSEIFDDQFSVERPDGSNFTLKIRSTKLEDSAMYFCASHQYSNQPQHFGDGTRLSIL.

This clone was detected only a few times. CDR3 DNA, as far as it was read: TGTGCCAGCAGCCCAGGGGGCGTGAAATCCTACGAG. Residues: CASSPGGVKSYE. In full, the CDR3 reads CASSPGGVKSYEQYF. The V call is TRBV7-6, the J call TRBJ2-7; 8 bases fit TRBD1. The CDR3 extends 3 residues past the end of the read, so its final part is completed from the germline J gene. J gave up 1 base and V 5 bases, and 7 bases lay outside the gene matches. This CDR3 region has 15 residues. Germline V CDR1 and CDR2: SGHVS, FNYEAQ.

Remarks on this clone: From the germline J gene comes the end of the CDR3, since the read stops 3 residues before it. J is TRBJ2-7 and V is TRBV5-1; D gene uncertain. This CDR3 spans 12 amino acids. Between the trimmed V and J ends, which lost 4 bases and 3 bases, there was a span of 8 bases. Per the germline V gene, CDR1 is SGHRS and CDR2 is YFSETQ. CDR3 sequence: CASSPESYEQYF. Partial CDR3 DNA: TGCGCCAGCAGCCCAGAAAGCTACGAG.

In its sample, this clone was seen many times. The CDR3 end is not reached by the read, which stops 3 residues before it; the germline J gene fills it in. V is TRBV5-1 and J is TRBJ1-2, with 8 bases aligning to TRBD1. Trimming removed 0 bases from V and 2 bases from J; junction bases left unmatched: 0. The CDR3 is 14 residues long. The germline V gene has CDR1 SGHRS and CDR2 YFSETQ. CDR3 sequence reads: CASSLGDRNYGYTF. The part of the CDR3 DNA that was read is TGCGCCAGCAGCTTGGGGGACAGGAACTATGGC. The variable domain in full, with the rest retrieved from reference TRBV5-1 and TRBJ1-2, is KAGVTQTPRYLIKTRGQQVTLSCSPISGHRSVSWYQQTPGQGLQFLFEYFSETQRNKGNFPGRFSGRQFSNSRSEMNVSTLELGDSALYLCASSLGDRNYGYTFGSGTRLTVV.

This clone occurred a few times. Partial CDR3 DNA: TGTGCCAGCAGTGAAGCCGGGACAGCCTTCTATGGC. Translated: CASSEAGTAFYG. The full CDR3 protein reads CASSEAGTAFYGYTF. The chain joins TRBV2 to TRBJ1-2, with TRBD1 identical over 7 bases. The read is 3 residues too short to cover the CDR3 end, so that end is filled in from the germline J gene. The CDR3 is 15 amino acids. J lost 4 bases, V lost 0 bases, and 5 bases had no gene match. Looked up from germline, CDR1 is SNHLY and CDR2 is FYNNEI.

This clone was counted ten times or more. The CDR3 end falls 3 residues outside the read, so it is completed with the germline J gene. The V call is TRBV7-9, the J call TRBJ2-2; TRBD2 aligns across 10 bases. This CDR3 spans 15 amino acids. In germline, CDR1 is SEHNR, CDR2 FQNEAQ (reference sequence). V was pared by 2 bases and J by 7 bases, with 4 bases of the junction left unmatched. The CDR3: CASSLLAGAVGELFF. CDR3 DNA, as far as it was read: TGTGCCAGCAGCTTACTAGCGGGAGCGGTCGGGGAG.

In the case of this clone: The CDR3 end is not reached by the read, which stops 3 residues before it; the germline J gene fills it in. The J gene is TRBJ2-3, the V gene TRBV6-4, with 9 bases matching TRBD2. Germline trimming cut 3 bases from V and 4 bases from J; bases unmatched to any gene: 5. CDR3 length: 15 residues. Germline values: CDR1 MRHNA, CDR2 SNTAGT. CDR3 bases read: TGTGCCAGCAGTGATCGGCTAGCGGGACCAGATACG. This gives the protein CASSDRLAGPDT. The full CDR3 protein reads CASSDRLAGPDTQYF.

This clone has a count of ten or more. The read falls 3 residues short of the CDR3 end, and the missing part is taken from the germline J gene. The rearrangement uses TRBV2 and TRBJ1-4; D may be TRBD1 (6 bases). Deletions cut 8 bases from V and 1 base from J, with 11 bases between. In germline, CDR1 is SNHLY, CDR2 FYNNEI. The CDR3 spans 14 residues. CDR3 DNA, as far as it was read: TGTGCCAGCGCGTTAGGGGGAACTAATGAAAAA. Protein product: CASALGGTNEK. The CDR3 in full is CASALGGTNEKLFF.